What follows describes a single T cell receptor beta chain. The antigen is unknown. By UMI-labeled 5' RACE, the TCR beta libraries were made. TCRdb reworked the 5' RACE reads into one entry per CDR3 protein, no DNA. The table lists 7,000 or so distinct CDR3 sequences. The source of the sample is a study of human CD8 memory T cell subsets. Study results and caveats: Stem-like memory and precursor exhausted T cell populations exhibited comparably high diversity, in distinction to effector memory cells. Estimates computed with Chao1 suggested greater diversity in stem-like memory T cells than in precursor exhausted T cells. Precursor exhausted T cells shared very few clonotypes with stem-like memory T cells.

The CCR7+ PD-1- TIGIT- phenotype marked stem-like memory CD8+ T cells (TSTEM). This TCR was recovered from a human donor in good health. The specimen was CD8+ stem-like memory T cells (TSCM and TCM) sorted from PBMCs. The subset here: stem-like memory CD8 T cells (TSTEM), CCR7+ PD-1- TIGIT-.

CDR3: CASSPGLQDYEKLFF. The genes are TRBV7-2 and TRBJ1-4. Germline V gene data show CDR1 as SGHTA and CDR2 as FQGNSA. The length of the CDR3 is 15 residues.